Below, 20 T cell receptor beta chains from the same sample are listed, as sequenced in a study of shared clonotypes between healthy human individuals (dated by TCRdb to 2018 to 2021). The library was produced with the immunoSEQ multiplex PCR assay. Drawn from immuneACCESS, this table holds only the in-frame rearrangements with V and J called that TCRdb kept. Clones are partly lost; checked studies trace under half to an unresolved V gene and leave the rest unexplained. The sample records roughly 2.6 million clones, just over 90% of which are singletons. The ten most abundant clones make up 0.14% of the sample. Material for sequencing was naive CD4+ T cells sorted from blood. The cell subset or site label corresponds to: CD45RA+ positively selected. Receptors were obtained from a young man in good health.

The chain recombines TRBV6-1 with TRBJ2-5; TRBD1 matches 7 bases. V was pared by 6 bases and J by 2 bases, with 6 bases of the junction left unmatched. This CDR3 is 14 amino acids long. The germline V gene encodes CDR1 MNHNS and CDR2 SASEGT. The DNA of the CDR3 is TGTGCCAGCAGCGAACAGGGGTTACAAGAGACCCAGTACTTC. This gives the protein CASSEQGLQETQYF.

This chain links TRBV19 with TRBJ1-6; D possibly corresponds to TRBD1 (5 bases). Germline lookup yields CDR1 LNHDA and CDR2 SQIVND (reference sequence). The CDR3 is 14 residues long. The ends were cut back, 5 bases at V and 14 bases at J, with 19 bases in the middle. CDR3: CASSSSGPAPSLHF. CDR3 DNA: TGTGCCAGTAGTTCCTCGGGACCCGCTCCTTCCCTCCACTTT.

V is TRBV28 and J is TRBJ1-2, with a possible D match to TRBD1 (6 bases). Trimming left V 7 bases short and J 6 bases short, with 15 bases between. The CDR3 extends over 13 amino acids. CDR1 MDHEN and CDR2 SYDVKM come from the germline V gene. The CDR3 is CASTWGRGDGYTF. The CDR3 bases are TGTGCCAGCACCTGGGGCAGGGGCGATGGCTACACCTTC.

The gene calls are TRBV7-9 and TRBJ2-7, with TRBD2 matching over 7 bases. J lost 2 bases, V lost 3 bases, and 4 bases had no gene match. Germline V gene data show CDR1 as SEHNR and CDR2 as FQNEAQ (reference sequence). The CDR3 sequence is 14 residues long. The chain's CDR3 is CASSFSAGAYEQYF. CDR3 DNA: TGTGCCAGCAGCTTTTCGGCGGGAGCCTACGAGCAGTACTTC.

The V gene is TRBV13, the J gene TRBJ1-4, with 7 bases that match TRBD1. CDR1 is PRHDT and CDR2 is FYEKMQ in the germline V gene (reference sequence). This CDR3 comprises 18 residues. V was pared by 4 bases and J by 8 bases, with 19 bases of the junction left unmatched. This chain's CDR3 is CASSSSGTVSTLEEKLFF. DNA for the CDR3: TGTGCCAGCAGCTCGTCCGGGACAGTCTCTACCCTTGAAGAAAAACTGTTTTTT.

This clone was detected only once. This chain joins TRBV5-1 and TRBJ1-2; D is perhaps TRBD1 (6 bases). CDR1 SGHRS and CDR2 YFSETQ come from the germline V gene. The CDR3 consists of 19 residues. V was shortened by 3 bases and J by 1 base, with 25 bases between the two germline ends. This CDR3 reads CASSWGFTGFPPYNYGYTF. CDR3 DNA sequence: TGCGCCAGCAGCTGGGGCTTCACAGGGTTCCCACCCTATAACTATGGCTACACCTTC.

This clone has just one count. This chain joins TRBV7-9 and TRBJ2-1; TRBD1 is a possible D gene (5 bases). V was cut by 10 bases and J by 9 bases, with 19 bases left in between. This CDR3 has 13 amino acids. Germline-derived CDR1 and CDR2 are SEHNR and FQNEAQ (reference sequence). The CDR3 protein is CAIQTENLPEQFF. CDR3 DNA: TGTGCCATTCAGACAGAAAATCTGCCTGAGCAGTTCTTC.

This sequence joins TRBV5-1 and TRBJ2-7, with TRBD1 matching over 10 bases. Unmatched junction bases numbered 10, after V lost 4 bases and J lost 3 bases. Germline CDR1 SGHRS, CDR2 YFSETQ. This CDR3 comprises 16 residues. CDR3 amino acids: CASSQIRDRGHYEQYF. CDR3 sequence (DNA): TGCGCCAGCAGCCAAATCCGGGACAGGGGACACTACGAGCAGTACTTC.

CDR3 DNA: TGTGCCAGCAGTGCATACGAGCAGTACTTC. Encoded protein: CASSAYEQYF. This chain uses TRBV7-2 with TRBJ2-7, with D hard to call. V shed 6 bases and J shed 4 bases, with 4 bases lying between them. Germline loops: CDR1 SGHTA, CDR2 FQGNSA. This CDR3 is built from 10 residues. The variable domain in full, with the rest retrieved from reference TRBV7-2 and TRBJ2-7, is GAGVSQSPSNKVTEKGKDVELRCDPISGHTALYWYRQSLGQGLEFLIYFQGNSAPDKSGLPSDRFSAERTGGSVSTLTIQRTQQEDSAVYLCASSAYEQYFGPGTRLTVT.

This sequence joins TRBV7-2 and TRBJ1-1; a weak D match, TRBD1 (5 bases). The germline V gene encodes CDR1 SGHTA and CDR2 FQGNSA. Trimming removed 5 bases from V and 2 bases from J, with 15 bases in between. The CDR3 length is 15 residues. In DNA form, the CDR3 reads TGTGCCAGCAGCATACTTCAGGGTCTTAACACTGAAGCTTTCTTT. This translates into CASSILQGLNTEAFF.

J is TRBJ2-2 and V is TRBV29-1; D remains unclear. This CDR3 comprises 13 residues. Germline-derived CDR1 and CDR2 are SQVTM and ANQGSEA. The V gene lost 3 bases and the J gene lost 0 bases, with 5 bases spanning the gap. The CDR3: CSVDPANTGELFF. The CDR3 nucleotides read TGCAGCGTTGACCCAGCGAACACCGGGGAGCTGTTTTTT.

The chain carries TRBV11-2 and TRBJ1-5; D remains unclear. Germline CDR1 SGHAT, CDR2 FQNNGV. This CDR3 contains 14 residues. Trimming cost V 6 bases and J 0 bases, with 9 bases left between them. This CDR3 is CASSSADSNQPQHF. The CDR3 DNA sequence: TGTGCCAGCAGTTCGGCAGATAGCAATCAGCCCCAGCATTTT.

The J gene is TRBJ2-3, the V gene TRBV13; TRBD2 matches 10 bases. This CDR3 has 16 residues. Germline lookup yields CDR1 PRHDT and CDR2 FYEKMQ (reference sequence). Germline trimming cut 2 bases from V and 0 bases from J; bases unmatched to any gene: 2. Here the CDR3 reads CASSLSSGGSTDTQYF. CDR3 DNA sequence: TGTGCCAGCAGCTTATCTAGCGGGGGTAGCACAGATACGCAGTATTTT.

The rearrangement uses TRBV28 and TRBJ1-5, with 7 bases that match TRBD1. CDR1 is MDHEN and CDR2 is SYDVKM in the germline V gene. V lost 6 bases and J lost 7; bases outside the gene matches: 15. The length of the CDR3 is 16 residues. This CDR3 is CASSLGQPSENQPQHF. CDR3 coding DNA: TGTGCCAGCAGCCTGGGACAGCCCTCCGAGAACCAGCCCCAGCATTTT.

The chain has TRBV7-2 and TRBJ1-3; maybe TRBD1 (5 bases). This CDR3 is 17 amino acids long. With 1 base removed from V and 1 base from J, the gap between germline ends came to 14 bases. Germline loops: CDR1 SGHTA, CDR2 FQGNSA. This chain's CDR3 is CASSLDGTAVSGNTIYF. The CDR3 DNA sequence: TGTGCCAGCAGCTTAGATGGGACTGCTGTTTCTGGAAACACCATATATTTT.

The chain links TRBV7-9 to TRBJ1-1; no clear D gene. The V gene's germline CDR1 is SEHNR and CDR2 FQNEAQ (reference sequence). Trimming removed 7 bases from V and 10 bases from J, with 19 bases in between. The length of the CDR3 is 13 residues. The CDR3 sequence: CASIRSEAPRAFF. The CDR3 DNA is TGTGCCAGCATTAGGTCAGAGGCCCCTCGAGCTTTCTTT.

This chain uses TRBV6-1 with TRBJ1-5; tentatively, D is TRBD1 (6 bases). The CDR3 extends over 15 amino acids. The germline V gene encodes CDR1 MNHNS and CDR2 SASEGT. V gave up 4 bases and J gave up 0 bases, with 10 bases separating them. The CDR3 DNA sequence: TGTGCCAGCAGTGTGGGACACTATAGCAATCAGCCCCAGCATTTT. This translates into CASSVGHYSNQPQHF.

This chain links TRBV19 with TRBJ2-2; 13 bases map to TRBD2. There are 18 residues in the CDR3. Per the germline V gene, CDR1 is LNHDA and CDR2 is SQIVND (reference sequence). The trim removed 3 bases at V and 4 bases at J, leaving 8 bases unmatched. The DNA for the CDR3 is TGTGCCAGTAGTATTTTCAGGACTAGCGGGAGTATCACCGGGGAGCTGTTTTTT. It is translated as CASSIFRTSGSITGELFF. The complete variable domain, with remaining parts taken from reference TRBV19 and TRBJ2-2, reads DGGITQSPKYLFRKEGQNVTLSCEQNLNHDAMYWYRQDPGQGLRLIYYSQIVNDFQKGDIAEGYSVSREKKESFPLTVTSAQKNPTAFYLCASSIFRTSGSITGELFFGEGSRLTVL.

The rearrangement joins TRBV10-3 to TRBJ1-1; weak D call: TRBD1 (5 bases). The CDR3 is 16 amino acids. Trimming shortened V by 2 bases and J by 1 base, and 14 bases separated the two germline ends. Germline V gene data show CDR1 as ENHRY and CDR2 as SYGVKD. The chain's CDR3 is CAISEGAPGGNTEAFF. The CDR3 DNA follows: TGTGCCATCAGTGAGGGGGCGCCCGGGGGGAACACTGAAGCTTTCTTT.

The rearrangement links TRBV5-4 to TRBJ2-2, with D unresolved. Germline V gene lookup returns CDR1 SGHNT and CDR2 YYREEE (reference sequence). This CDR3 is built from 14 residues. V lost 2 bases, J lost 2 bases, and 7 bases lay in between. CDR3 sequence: CASSLKYNTGELFF. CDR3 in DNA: TGTGCCAGCAGCTTAAAGTACAACACCGGGGAGCTGTTTTTT.